The clone carrying this T cell receptor (beta chain) has more than one count but fewer than ten. Relative to the germline gene, one junction end is altered; a read error may explain this. The template was RNA from unsorted bulk tissue. Distant lung tissue was collected more than 3 cm away from the tumor edge. TCRbeta libraries were built with three rounds of nested PCR, modified from ARM-PCR. TCRdb fed the multiplex PCR reads into MiXCR, producing one record per CDR3 protein. The sample yields around 50,000 distinct CDR3 sequences, more than 55% seen once. Germline lookup yields CDR1 SEHNR and CDR2 FQNEAQ (reference sequence). The CDR3 runs to 14 residues. The source of the sample is a study of tumor and adjacent non-tumor tissue in lung cancer.

This TCR derives from a woman in her 70s with non-small cell lung cancer. Source material: distant non-tumor lung tissue. V and J are TRBV7-9 and TRBJ2-2, with D possibly TRBD2 on 5 matching bases. CDR3 DNA sequence: TGTGCCAGCAGCTTATGGAGAGACACCGGGGAGCTGTCTTTT. This gives the protein CASSLWRDTGELSF.